This TCR beta chain was sequenced for a study of blood T cells in healthy people across ages. Study-level points and caveats: CMV status of donors was unknown, possibly confounding expanded clonotype changes. PBMCs left unsorted prevented a conclusive naive versus antigen-experienced comparison.

A second about 7 to 11 cycle PCR used barcoded and J-beta primers. All cDNA molecules were each tagged by a template-switch adaptor with 12 random nucleotides. TCRdb fed the 5' RACE reads into MiXCR, producing one record per CDR3 protein. The sample records about 730,000 distinct CDR3 sequences, roughly 41% being singletons. This CDR3 comprises 13 residues. Trimming removed 4 bases from V and 8 bases from J; junction bases left unmatched: 3. Per germline, CDR1 LGHDT and CDR2 YNNKEL (reference sequence). This clonotype was seen repeatedly, ten times or more. Its specificity is unknown. The TCR was taken from a woman aged 60-70 years in good health. The specimen sequenced was blood. The chain uses TRBV3-1 and TRBJ1-4, with 8 bases that match TRBD1. The CDR3 nucleotides are TGTGCCAGCAGCCCCGGACAGGGCGAAAAACTGTTTTTT. As protein: CASSPGQGEKLFF.